This T cell receptor (beta chain) emerged from a study of T cell responses to AZD1222 COVID-19 vaccine. Study-wide results and caveats: At baseline, just 5 or 6 AZD1222 recipients tested seropositive. It should be noted that donors were predominantly white British and more often female, and clonal diversity was possibly underestimated. Repertoire samples came only from after the peak T cell response. The study reported that nearly half of spike-specific TCRs target unmutated variant regions.

Points on this clone: Its specificity is not known.

CDR3 size: 15 residues. CDR1 and CDR2 (germline): SNHLY, FYNNEI. Between the trimmed V and J ends, which lost 10 bases and 2 bases, there was a span of 19 bases. Profiling relied on immunoSEQ multiplex PCR, and the TCRdb table lists in-frame clones only, not all of them. The sample yields some 120,000 clones, about nine tenths seen once. The sequence derives from an adult who received the MenACWY meningococcal vaccine as a control. The source material was peripheral blood, sampled 28 days after the second dose of the MenACWY control vaccine. The rearrangement links TRBV2 to TRBJ2-3; the D gene is possibly TRBD2 (5 bases). Written as DNA, the CDR3 is TGTGCCATAGCCAAAAGCGGCGAGGTCACAGATACGCAGTATTTT. As protein: CAIAKSGEVTDTQYF.